These T cell receptor beta chains were read from a single sample in a study of T cells after yellow fever vaccination. TCRdb reprocessed the 5' RACE reads via MiXCR and lists one record per CDR3 protein. Counted here are around 250,000 distinct CDR3 sequences, roughly 5.6% occurring once; the ten biggest clones make up less than 3.5%. This sample comprised CD4+ T cells sorted from PBMCs, obtained on the day of the yellow fever booster vaccination. These TCRs come from a man younger than 35 who received the YFV17D yellow fever vaccine. The CDR3 runs from the conserved cysteine through the conserved F or W. Each record gives: D gene, clone size, V gene, J gene, CDR3 DNA, CDR3 protein. A D gene is named only where the DNA matches it firmly. Not every row has a clone size; where given, it reads once, few, many or a size class.

-	few	TRBV9	TRBJ2-5	TGTGCCAGCAGCCCCACGGACGGGGAGACCCAGTACTTC	CASSPTDGETQYF
-	many	TRBV5-5	TRBJ2-6	TGTGCCAGCAGCTTGGTCGGTTCCCTACACGGGGCCAACGTCCTGACTTTC	CASSLVGSLHGANVLTF
TRBD1	few	TRBV20-1	TRBJ1-1	TGCAGTGCTAGAGAAACAGGGGACGCTGAAGCTTTCTTT	CSARETGDAEAFF
-	many	TRBV4-2	TRBJ2-3	TGTGCCAGCAGCCAAGTAGGGGAAGGGGATACGCAGTATTTT	CASSQVGEGDTQYF
-	-	TRBV15	TRBJ2-7	TGTGCCACCAGCAGGAGACAGAGCTCCTACGAGCAGTACTTC	CATSRRQSSYEQYF
TRBD1	-	TRBV7-2	TRBJ1-1	TGTGCCAGCAGCTTAGATGGGACAGGGGCTGAAGCTTTCTTT	CASSLDGTGAEAFF
-	many	TRBV12-3/TRBV12-4	TRBJ1-6	TGTGCCAGCAGTTTTGCAGTCCACTCACCCCTCCACTTT	CASSFAVHSPLHF
TRBD2	medium-sized	TRBV6-5	TRBJ2-4	TGTGCTACGGCGGGGGGGCCGGAGTCCAAAAACATTCAGTACTTC	CATAGGPESKNIQYF
TRBD2	-	TRBV25-1	TRBJ2-5	TGTGCCAGCAGGAACCCTAGCGGGGGGGCCGTGACCCAGTACTTC	CASRNPSGGAVTQYF
-	few	TRBV29-1	TRBJ1-1	TGCAGCGCAACCCCGGACAGCCGAAGAGAAGCTTTCTTT	CSATPDSRREAFF
-	-	TRBV12-3/TRBV12-4	TRBJ1-1	TGTGCCAGCAGTTTTGGGGGCCCCTCCACTGAAGCTTTCTTT	CASSFGGPSTEAFF
-	many	TRBV6-2/TRBV6-3	TRBJ2-1	TGTGCCAGCAGTTGGGGAGTTTACAATGAGCAGTTCTTC	CASSWGVYNEQFF
-	once	TRBV2	TRBJ2-5	TGTGCCAGCAGGAGGATCCAAGAGACCCAGTACTTC	CASRRIQETQYF
TRBD1	many	TRBV5-1	TRBJ1-5	TGCGCCAGCAGCTTGGAAGGGACAGGGACCAATCAGCCCCAGCATTTT	CASSLEGTGTNQPQHF
-	-	TRBV7-9	TRBJ1-6	TGTGCCAGCAGCCGGGATCCGACAGATAATTCACCCCTCCACTTT	CASSRDPTDNSPLHF
-	few	TRBV2	TRBJ2-5	TGTGCCAGCAGGGTAGACAGGACCCAAGAGACCCAGTACTTC	CASRVDRTQETQYF
-	few	TRBV12-3/TRBV12-4	TRBJ2-7	TGTGCCAGCACTCTGGGGGCGGGGGCCAACGAGCAGTACTTC	CASTLGAGANEQYF
TRBD1	-	TRBV6-5	TRBJ2-3	TGTGCCAGCAGATTGGGACAGGGGAGCACAGATACGCAGTATTTT	CASRLGQGSTDTQYF
TRBD1	few	TRBV28	TRBJ1-2	TGTGCCAGCAGACGACAGGGGGACTACGGCTACACCTTC	CASRRQGDYGYTF
TRBD1	many	TRBV5-1	TRBJ2-3	TGCGCCAGCAGCTTACAGGGGCTCAGCACAGATACGCAGTATTTT	CASSLQGLSTDTQYF
-	few	TRBV10-2	TRBJ1-2	TGCGCCAGCAGTTTATCGACAGGCACCTATGGCTACACCTTC	CASSLSTGTYGYTF
-	few	TRBV3-1	TRBJ2-2	TGTGCCAGCAGCCAATTCGGCAGGGCCACCGGGGAGCTGTTTTTT	CASSQFGRATGELFF
-	few	TRBV4-1	TRBJ2-3	TGCGCCAGCAGCCAAGACCCCCCGGGGGACGCCTCCGATACGCAGTATTTT	CASSQDPPGDASDTQYF
TRBD1	-	TRBV7-9	TRBJ2-1	TGTGCCAGCAGCTACAACAGGGGGACACTAGAGCAGTTCTTC	CASSYNRGTLEQFF
-	many	TRBV29-1	TRBJ1-5	TGCAGCGTTGGGTATAGCAATCAGCCCCAGCATTTT	CSVGYSNQPQHF
TRBD1	-	TRBV6-2/TRBV6-3	TRBJ1-4	TGTGCCAGCAGTTACGCGGACAGGGCGGAAAAACTGTTTTTT	CASSYADRAEKLFF
-	many	TRBV5-5	TRBJ1-1	TGTGCCAGCACCCCCCGGGGTACCATGAACACTGAAGCTTTCTTT	CASTPRGTMNTEAFF
-	many	TRBV4-2	TRBJ2-2	TGTGCCAGCAGCCCCTACAAGGACAGTCCCGGGGAGCTGTTTTTT	CASSPYKDSPGELFF